This TCR beta chain is drawn from a study of blood T cells in healthy people across ages. A J-beta primer mix and a sample-barcoded 5' primer were used in a second PCR of about 7 to 11 cycles. MiXCR, run by TCRdb on the 5' RACE reads, gives a single entry per CDR3 protein. The sample lists some 940,000 distinct CDR3 sequences, almost 30% occurring once. Only a few counts were recorded for this clonotype. Trimming removed 5 bases at V and 4 bases at J, with 21 bases between. This CDR3 spans 16 amino acids. Germline CDR1 is SEHNR and CDR2 is FQNEAQ (reference sequence). Separately, the same data were catalogued under a study of T cells of mothers and their children. That investigation notes: Three healthy Caucasian mothers and their six children were the donors. No persistent microchimeric T cell clones were detected.

The source material was blood. This sequence joins TRBV7-9 and TRBJ2-7; D is tentatively TRBD1 or TRBD2 (5 bases each). This TCR came from a woman in her thirties or forties in good health. As DNA, the CDR3 is TGTGCCAGCAGCCCATCAGCGTCTTGGGGGTGGTACGAGCAGTACTTC. Its translation: CASSPSASWGWYEQYF.